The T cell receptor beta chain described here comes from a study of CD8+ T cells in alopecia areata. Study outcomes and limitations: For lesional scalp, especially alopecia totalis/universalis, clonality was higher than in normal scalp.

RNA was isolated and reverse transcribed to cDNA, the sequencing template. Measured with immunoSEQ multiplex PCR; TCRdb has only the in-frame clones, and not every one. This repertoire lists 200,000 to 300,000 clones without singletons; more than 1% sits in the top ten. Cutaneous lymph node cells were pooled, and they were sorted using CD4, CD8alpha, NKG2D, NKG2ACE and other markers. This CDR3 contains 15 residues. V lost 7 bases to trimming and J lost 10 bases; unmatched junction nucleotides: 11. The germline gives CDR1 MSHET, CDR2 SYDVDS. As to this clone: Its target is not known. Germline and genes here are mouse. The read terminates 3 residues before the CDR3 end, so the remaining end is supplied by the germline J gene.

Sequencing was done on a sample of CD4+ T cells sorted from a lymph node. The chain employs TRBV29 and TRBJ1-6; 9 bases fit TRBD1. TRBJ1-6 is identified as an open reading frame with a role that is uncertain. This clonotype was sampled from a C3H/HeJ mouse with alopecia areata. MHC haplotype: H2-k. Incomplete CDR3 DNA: TGTGCTAGCACCCCGAAGGACAGGGGATGGTCGCCC. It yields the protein CASTPKDRGWSP. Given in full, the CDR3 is CASTPKDRGWSPLYF.